This section outlines one T cell receptor beta chain sequence together with its context. Its antigen is unidentified. V was shortened by 7 bases and J by 0 bases, with 22 bases between the two germline ends. From germline, CDR1 is SGHRS and CDR2 YFSETQ. CDR3 length: 17 residues. Ranging in age from about 6 to 100, the donors were healthy Caucasian individuals from Russia. Total RNA amounts of at least 5 micrograms were extracted per sample. It was with a sample-barcoded 5' primer and a J-beta primer mix that a second PCR of roughly 6 to 12 cycles was run. TCRdb ran MiXCR on the 5' RACE reads and lists one entry per CDR3 protein. The data show about 570,000 distinct CDR3 sequences, roughly a quarter seen once. The data stem from a study of blood T cells in healthy people across ages. Whole-study results and caveats: Any changes in expanded clonotypes were possibly confounded, as donor CMV status remained unknown.

These data are also associated with another study on T cells of mothers and their children.

The sample consisted of blood. The origin of this receptor is a boy younger than 10 in good health. The rearrangement links TRBV5-1 to TRBJ2-5; D ambiguous. CDR3 sequence: CASRITPRTRYQETQYF. CDR3 DNA sequence: TGCGCCAGCCGTATAACACCTCGGACCCGGTACCAAGAGACCCAGTACTTC. The full variable domain, completed using reference TRBV5-1 and TRBJ2-5, is KAGVTQTPRYLIKTRGQQVTLSCSPISGHRSVSWYQQTPGQGLQFLFEYFSETQRNKGNFPGRFSGRQFSNSRSEMNVSTLELGDSALYLCASRITPRTRYQETQYFGPGTRLLVL.